The 5 T cell receptor beta chains below were found in one sample sequenced in a study of blood T cell repertoires in COVID-19. Sequencing used immunoSEQ multiplex PCR; TCRdb keeps in-frame clones, though not all of them. The top ten hold approximately 4% of the sample, which has about 120,000 clones, roughly 83% seen once. Sequenced sample: peripheral blood. The source is a woman older than 75 with acute or convalescent COVID-19.

The chain couples TRBV11-3 to TRBJ2-3; a weak D match, TRBD2 (5 bases). Germline V lookup: CDR1 SGHNT, CDR2 YENEEA. The CDR3 is 17 residues long. The V end was cut by 1 base, the J end by 6 bases, with 20 bases between. This chain's CDR3 is CASSLASPTPWEDTQYF. The CDR3 DNA is TGTGCCAGCAGCTTAGCCTCCCCCACCCCTTGGGAGGATACGCAGTATTTT.

The chain combines TRBV7-2 with TRBJ2-2, with D maybe TRBD2 (5 bases). The CDR3 consists of 14 residues. V was shortened by 5 bases and J by 1 base, with 8 bases between the two germline ends. CDR1 SGHTA and CDR2 FQGNSA come from the germline V gene. The CDR3 DNA is TGTGCCAGCAGCCCGGAGGTGAACACCGGGGAGCTGTTTTTT. Protein product: CASSPEVNTGELFF.

The V gene is TRBV19, the J gene TRBJ1-2; 7 bases agree with TRBD1. Trimming cost V 1 base and J 4 bases; bases outside gene matches: 9. The CDR3 is 16 amino acids. The germline V gene encodes CDR1 LNHDA and CDR2 SQIVND (reference sequence). The chain's CDR3 is CASSIVGTATFYGYTF. Here the CDR3 DNA reads TGTGCCAGTAGTATAGTTGGGACAGCCACCTTCTATGGCTACACCTTC.

The chain combines TRBV24-1 with TRBJ1-2; D remains unclear. Per germline, CDR1 KGHDR and CDR2 SFDVKD. The CDR3 contains 18 residues. V was cut by 4 bases and J by 7 bases, with 27 bases left in between. The CDR3 nucleotides read TGTGCCACCAGTGAAAACACCGGACGCAACCCCCGGGGAGGTGGCTACACCTTC. Translation: CATSENTGRNPRGGGYTF.

The J gene is TRBJ1-5, the V gene TRBV24-1, with D tentatively TRBD1 (5 bases). The germline V and J ends were trimmed by 2 bases and 5 bases, with 15 bases remaining between them. CDR1 is KGHDR and CDR2 is SFDVKD in the germline V gene. This CDR3 has 16 residues. CDR3 amino acids: CATSDSGYRGDQPQHF. Written as DNA, the CDR3 is TGTGCCACCAGTGATTCCGGATATCGGGGGGATCAGCCCCAGCATTTT.